Described below is a single TCR beta chain sequence and its context. This entry is derived from a study of blood T cell repertoires in COVID-19. As for the study in general: COVID-19 samples, acute and convalescent, were from the United States, Italy and Spain. PBMCs, B-cell-depleted T cells, or T cells provided the cDNA or gDNA that made up the material.

V lost 3 bases to trimming and J lost 4 bases; unmatched junction nucleotides: 4. This CDR3 is built from 15 residues. CDR1 LNHNV and CDR2 YYDKDF come from the germline V gene (reference sequence). TCRdb's copy holds only in-frame clones and misses some; the assay was immunoSEQ multiplex PCR. The table has about 170,000 clones, 85% seen once. Material for sequencing was peripheral blood. This receptor was obtained from a human donor with acute or convalescent COVID-19. The donor label of this sample is uncertain. The V gene is TRBV15, the J gene TRBJ1-2; 11 bases line up with TRBD1. The CDR3 nucleotides are TGTGCCACCAGCAGGGGACAGGGGGGGAGCTATGGCTACACCTTC. Its translation is CATSRGQGGSYGYTF.